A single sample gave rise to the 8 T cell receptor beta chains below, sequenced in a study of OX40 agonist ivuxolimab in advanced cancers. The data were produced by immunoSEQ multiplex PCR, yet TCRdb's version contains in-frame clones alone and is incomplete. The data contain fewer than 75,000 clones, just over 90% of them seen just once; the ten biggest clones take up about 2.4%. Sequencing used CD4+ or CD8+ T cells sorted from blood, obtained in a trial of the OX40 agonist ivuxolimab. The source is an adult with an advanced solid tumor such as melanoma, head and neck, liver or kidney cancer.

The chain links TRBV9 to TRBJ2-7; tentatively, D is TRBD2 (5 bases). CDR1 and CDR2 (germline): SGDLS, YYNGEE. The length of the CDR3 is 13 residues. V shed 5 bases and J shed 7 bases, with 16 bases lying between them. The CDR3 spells CASSRRNPGEQYF. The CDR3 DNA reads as TGTGCCAGCAGTAGGAGAAACCCGGGGGAGCAGTACTTC.

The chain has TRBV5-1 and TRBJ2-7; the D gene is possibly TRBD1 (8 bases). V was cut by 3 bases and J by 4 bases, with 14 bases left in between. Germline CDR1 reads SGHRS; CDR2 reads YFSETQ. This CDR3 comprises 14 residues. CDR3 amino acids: CASSYDRGGYEQYF. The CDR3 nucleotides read TGCGCCAGCAGCTACGACAGGGGAGGGTACGAGCAGTACTTC.

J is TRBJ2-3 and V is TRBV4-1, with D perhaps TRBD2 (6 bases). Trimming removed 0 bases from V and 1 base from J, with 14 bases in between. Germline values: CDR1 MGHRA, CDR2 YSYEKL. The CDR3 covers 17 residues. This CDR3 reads CASSQDWVGEGTDTQYF. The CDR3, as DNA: TGCGCCAGCAGCCAAGATTGGGTGGGGGAGGGCACAGATACGCAGTATTTT.

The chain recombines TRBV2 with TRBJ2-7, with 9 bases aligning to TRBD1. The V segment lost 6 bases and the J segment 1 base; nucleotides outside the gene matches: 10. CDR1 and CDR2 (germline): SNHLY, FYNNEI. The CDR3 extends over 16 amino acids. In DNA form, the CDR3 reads TGTGCCAGCAGAAGCACACCCGGGACAGGGTCCTACGAGCAGTACTTC. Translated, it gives CASRSTPGTGSYEQYF.

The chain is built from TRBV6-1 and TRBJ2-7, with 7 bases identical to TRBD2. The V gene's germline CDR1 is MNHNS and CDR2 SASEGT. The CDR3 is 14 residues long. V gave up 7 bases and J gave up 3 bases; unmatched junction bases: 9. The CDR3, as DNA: TGTGCCAGCACCGAAAGGCCGGGGGGCTACGAGCAGTACTTC. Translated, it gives CASTERPGGYEQYF.

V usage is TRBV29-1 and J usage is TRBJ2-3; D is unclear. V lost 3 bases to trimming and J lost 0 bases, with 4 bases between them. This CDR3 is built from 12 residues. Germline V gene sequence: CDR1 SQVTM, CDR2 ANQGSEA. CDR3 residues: CSVDDSTDTQYF. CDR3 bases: TGCAGCGTTGACGACAGCACAGATACGCAGTATTTT.

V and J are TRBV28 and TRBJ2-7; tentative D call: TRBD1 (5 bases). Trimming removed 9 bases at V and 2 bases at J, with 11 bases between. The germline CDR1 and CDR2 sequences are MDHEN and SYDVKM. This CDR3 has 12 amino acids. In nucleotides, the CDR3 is TGTGCCAGTCGGGCAGGGACCTACGAGCAGTACTTC. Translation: CASRAGTYEQYF.

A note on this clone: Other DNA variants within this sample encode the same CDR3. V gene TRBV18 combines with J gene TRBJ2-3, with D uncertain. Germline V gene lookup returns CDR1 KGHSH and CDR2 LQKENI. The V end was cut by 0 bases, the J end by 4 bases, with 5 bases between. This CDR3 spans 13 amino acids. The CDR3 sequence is CASSPPSSDTQYF. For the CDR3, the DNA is TGTGCCAGCTCACCACCGAGCTCAGATACGCAGTATTTT. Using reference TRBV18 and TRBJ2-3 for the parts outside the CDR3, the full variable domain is NAGVMQNPRHLVRRRGQEARLRCSPMKGHSHVYWYRQLPEEGLKFMVYLQKENIIDESGMPKERFSAEFPKEGPSILRIQQVVRGDSAAYFCASSPPSSDTQYFGPGTRLTVL.